These T cell receptor beta chains were read from a single sample in a study of sequential checkpoint blockade in melanoma. The protocol was immunoSEQ multiplex PCR, while the TCRdb copy is restricted to in-frame clones and leaves out a portion. The repertoire has 20,000 or so clones, roughly 75% of them found once; the top ten carry about 19%. The specimen was CD8+ T cells sorted from blood (inferred from file names), collected from a patient given nivolumab and ipilimumab in sequence. The receptors here all came from a human donor with melanoma. The conserved cysteine and the conserved F or W are not part of the CDR3 here. Fields, in order: V gene, J gene, CDR3 protein.

TRBV5-4	TRBJ2-1	ATVRGAEEF
TRBV27	TRBJ2-7	ASTGQGYEQY
TRBV30	TRBJ1-1	AWSPGGGHDTEAF
TRBV4-1	TRBJ2-3	ASRGGEGSTDTQY
TRBV5-8	TRBJ1-1	ASREGARNTEAF
TRBV11-2	TRBJ2-1	ASSLDGSSYNEQF
TRBV5-4	TRBJ2-1	ASSSGLASEQF
TRBV4-3	TRBJ1-2	ASSQDWGDSLSGYT
TRBV27	TRBJ2-7	ASSLGAATYEQY
TRBV19	TRBJ2-7	ASSDITGGADFYEQY
TRBV11-2	TRBJ1-1	ASSVGGQTYTEAF
TRBV5-4	TRBJ2-7	ASSPGQGSHEQY
TRBV5-6	TRBJ1-1	ASSLAGGNTEAF
TRBV9	TRBJ2-3	ASSVTSGRGTDTQY
TRBV27	TRBJ2-7	ASSSTTIAGQAVYEQY